The 25 T cell receptor beta chains below were found in one sample sequenced in a study of blood T cell repertoires in COVID-19. Profiling relied on immunoSEQ multiplex PCR, and the TCRdb table lists in-frame clones only, not all of them. The sample lists 71,000 or so clones; approximately 80% were seen once. Sequenced material: peripheral blood. The receptors here all came from a man in his forties or fifties with acute or convalescent COVID-19.

The chain joins TRBV7-2 to TRBJ1-5, with 7 bases lining up with TRBD1. Trimming removed 5 bases from V and 3 bases from J; junction bases left unmatched: 4. CDR1 and CDR2 from the germline V gene are SGHTA and FQGNSA. CDR3 length: 14 residues. CDR3 amino acids: CASSPGTDNQPQHF. The CDR3 coding sequence is TGTGCCAGCAGCCCCGGGACAGACAATCAGCCCCAGCATTTT.

V and J are TRBV2 and TRBJ1-1, with D unclear. Germline CDR1 and CDR2: SNHLY and FYNNEI. This CDR3 spans 13 amino acids. Trimming shortened V by 3 bases and J by 3 bases, and 8 bases separated the two germline ends. The DNA for the CDR3 is TGTGCCAGCAGTGAGGGCAGTTACACTGAAGCTTTCTTT. This translates into CASSEGSYTEAFF.

This clone was seen a handful of times. This chain uses TRBV6-5 with TRBJ2-2; 12 nucleotides agree with TRBD1. The germline gives CDR1 MNHEY, CDR2 SVGAGI. CDR3 length: 15 residues. V dropped 6 bases and J dropped 6; count of bases not matched to a gene: 5. The CDR3 DNA reads TGTGCCAGCAGGCCCGGGACAGGGGGCCCCGGGGAGCTGTTTTTT. Translating gives CASRPGTGGPGELFF.

V gene TRBV3-1 (or the pseudogene TRBV3-2) combines with J gene TRBJ1-5, with TRBD1 matching 8 bases. V shed 5 bases, J shed 4 bases, and the junction held 4 bases outside the gene matches. The CDR3 is 14 amino acids. Germline V gene sequence: CDR1 LGHDT, CDR2 YNNKEL (reference sequence). CDR3 DNA sequence: TGTGCCAGCAGCTCGGACAGGGCGAATCAGCCCCAGCATTTT. Protein: CASSSDRANQPQHF.

The chain couples TRBV5-1 to TRBJ2-1; 11 bases agree with TRBD1. Per the germline V gene, CDR1 is SGHRS and CDR2 is YFSETQ. The CDR3 spans 15 residues. V lost 2 bases, J lost 8 bases, and 6 bases stayed unmatched. In DNA form, the CDR3 reads TGCGCCAGCAGCTTAGGACAGGGGGCGATCGATGAGCAGTTCTTC. It translates to CASSLGQGAIDEQFF.

The chain employs TRBV6-1 and TRBJ1-2, with unresolved D. Trimming cost V 1 base and J 4 bases, with 4 bases left between them. The CDR3 runs to 12 residues. The V gene's germline CDR1 is MNHNS and CDR2 SASEGT. The CDR3 DNA reads TGTGCCAGCAGTGAAGACGGCTATGGCTACACCTTC. It yields the protein CASSEDGYGYTF.

The chain joins TRBV5-6 to TRBJ1-1, with D possibly being TRBD1 (6 bases). The CDR3 extends over 15 amino acids. The V gene's germline CDR1 is SGHDT and CDR2 YYEEEE. V lost 2 bases, J lost 0 bases, and 11 bases lay in between. CDR3 region: CASSLIGQLNTEAFF. The CDR3 DNA sequence: TGTGCCAGCAGCTTAATCGGACAGTTGAACACTGAAGCTTTCTTT.

The genes are TRBV18 and TRBJ2-1; 8 bases agree with TRBD1. Germline loops: CDR1 KGHSH, CDR2 LQKENI. V lost 3 bases and J lost 8; bases outside the gene matches: 9. This CDR3 spans 15 amino acids. CDR3 DNA: TGTGCCAGCTCACCTCCGGGACAGGAGTTTGATGAGCAGTTCTTC. As protein: CASSPPGQEFDEQFF.

This clone has just one count. V is TRBV5-5 and J is TRBJ2-3; D is undetermined. V was shortened by 7 bases and J by 2 bases, with 8 bases between the two germline ends. The CDR3 runs to 12 residues. Germline CDR1 reads SGHKS; CDR2 reads YYEKEE (reference sequence). For the CDR3, the DNA is TGTGCCAGCGCCCAGAACACAGATACGCAGTATTTT. Protein sequence: CASAQNTDTQYF.

The V gene is TRBV6-5, the J gene TRBJ1-3, with 7 bases that match TRBD1. This CDR3 region has 15 residues. V was clipped by 6 bases and J by 0 bases; unmatched bases: 5. In germline, CDR1 is MNHEY, CDR2 SVGAGI. The CDR3 DNA reads as TGTGCCAGCAGACCCGGACAGGCCTCTGGAAACACCATATATTTT. This sequence encodes CASRPGQASGNTIYF.

This clone was observed a single time. The J gene is TRBJ2-7, the V gene TRBV9; 7 nucleotides line up with TRBD1. Germline V lookup: CDR1 SGDLS, CDR2 YYNGEE. J was trimmed by 2 bases and V by 3 bases; bases with no gene match: 8. The CDR3 contains 15 residues. The CDR3 spells CASSAGTELTYEQYF. The CDR3 coding sequence is TGTGCCAGCAGCGCCGGGACAGAACTCACCTACGAGCAGTACTTC.

This chain links TRBV2 with TRBJ2-3; D possibly corresponds to TRBD2 (6 bases). V lost 5 bases to trimming and J lost 2 bases, with 11 bases between them. Per germline, CDR1 SNHLY and CDR2 FYNNEI. The CDR3 contains 14 residues. The CDR3 loop is CASSQRTTTDTQYF. The DNA for the CDR3 is TGTGCCAGCAGTCAAAGGACTACCACAGATACGCAGTATTTT.

V and J are TRBV2 and TRBJ2-1, with 9 positions matching TRBD1. The V segment lost 8 bases and the J segment 10 bases; nucleotides outside the gene matches: 12. Germline V gene data show CDR1 as SNHLY and CDR2 as FYNNEI. There are 14 residues in the CDR3. Here the CDR3 DNA reads TGTGCCAGCCAAGGGACAGGGTCGTTAGGCGAGCAGTTCTTC. Protein sequence: CASQGTGSLGEQFF.

The CDR3 DNA is TGTGCCAGCAGTTTTAAGAGGAACTATGGCTACACCTTC. It translates to CASSFKRNYGYTF. This sequence joins TRBV12-3 or TRBV12-4 and TRBJ1-2; the D is unclear. V was trimmed by 3 bases and J by 2 bases, leaving 7 bases between them. The CDR3 loop spans 13 amino acids.

This chain links TRBV4-1 with TRBJ1-4, with a possible D match to TRBD1 (5 bases). V was shortened by 0 bases and J by 4 bases, with 9 bases between the two germline ends. Germline CDR1 MGHRA, CDR2 YSYEKL. The CDR3 runs to 15 residues. CDR3 nucleotides: TGCGCCAGCAGCCAAGACACAGGCTATAATGAAAAACTGTTTTTT. Translated: CASSQDTGYNEKLFF.

This clone has more than one count but fewer than ten. One junction end does not reproduce the germline sequence, and a read error may be involved. This rearrangement joins TRBV24-1 to TRBJ2-1, with D tentatively TRBD2 (5 bases). The CDR3 spans 12 residues. Germline V gene sequence: CDR1 KGHDR, CDR2 SFDVKD. In DNA form, the CDR3 reads TGTGCCACCAGTGCGAGTGGACGGACTGCGATCTTC. Its protein is CATSASGRTAIF.

This chain uses TRBV7-9 with TRBJ2-5; TRBD1 matches 10 bases. The V segment lost 1 base and the J segment 3 bases; nucleotides outside the gene matches: 5. CDR3 size: 16 residues. From germline, CDR1 is SEHNR and CDR2 FQNEAQ (reference sequence). CDR3 sequence reads: CASSLGDRGWKETQYF. The CDR3 coding sequence is TGTGCCAGCAGCTTAGGGGACAGGGGATGGAAAGAGACCCAGTACTTC.

The J gene is TRBJ1-2, the V gene TRBV5-4; 10 bases are a match to TRBD1. Germline lookup yields CDR1 SGHNT and CDR2 YYREEE (reference sequence). This CDR3 region has 14 residues. Losses at the gene ends were 5 bases for V and 4 bases for J; bases not matched to a gene: 5. The CDR3 region is CASSSGQGGYGYTF. The CDR3 nucleotides are TGTGCCAGCAGTTCCGGACAGGGGGGCTATGGCTACACCTTC.

This chain links TRBV6-5 with TRBJ1-5; a possible D gene is TRBD1 (6 bases). V dropped 6 bases and J dropped 2 bases, with 14 bases sitting between them. In germline, CDR1 is MNHEY, CDR2 SVGAGI. The CDR3 runs 15 residues. The CDR3 reads CASSRNRDGNQPQHF. CDR3 bases: TGTGCCAGCAGCCGTAACAGGGATGGCAATCAGCCCCAGCATTTT.

This chain connects TRBV19 to TRBJ1-5, with 7 bases matching TRBD1. This CDR3 comprises 13 residues. Germline V CDR1 and CDR2: LNHDA, SQIVND (reference sequence). Trimming removed 10 bases from V and 4 bases from J; junction bases left unmatched: 7. The chain's CDR3 is CATGDSRNQPQHF. CDR3 DNA: TGTGCCACCGGGGACAGCCGAAATCAGCCCCAGCATTTT.

This CDR3 reads CASSFSGRGIQYF. CDR3 coding DNA: TGTGCCAGCAGTTTCTCCGGCCGGGGCATTCAGTACTTC. This chain joins TRBV27 and TRBJ2-4, with D possibly being TRBD2 (5 bases). Germline assignment: CDR1 MNHEY and CDR2 SMNVEV (reference sequence). CDR3 length equals 13 residues. The V and J ends lost 3 bases and 9 bases respectively, with 12 bases between them.

The chain links TRBV27 to TRBJ2-3; 10 positions match TRBD1. CDR1 is MNHEY and CDR2 is SMNVEV in the germline V gene (reference sequence). CDR3 length: 21 amino acids. V was pared by 0 bases and J by 2 bases, with 17 bases of the junction left unmatched. CDR3 residues: CASSLSLGQGGRRTNTDTQYF. The CDR3 bases are TGTGCCAGCAGTTTATCGCTAGGACAGGGGGGCAGGCGGACTAACACAGATACGCAGTATTTT.

The chain couples TRBV7-2 to TRBJ2-7; D unresolved. With 1 base removed from V and 3 bases from J, the gap between germline ends came to 7 bases. Germline CDR1 and CDR2: SGHTA and FQGNSA. This CDR3 has 13 residues. The CDR3 loop reads CASSLGRFYEQYF. The CDR3 DNA reads as TGTGCCAGCAGCTTAGGCAGATTCTACGAGCAGTACTTC.

This chain joins TRBV6-5 and TRBJ2-7, with a weak D call TRBD2 (5 bases). The CDR3 is 12 amino acids. The germline gives CDR1 MNHEY, CDR2 SVGAGI. With 6 bases removed from V and 3 bases from J, the gap between germline ends came to 9 bases. CDR3 protein: CASRRGLYEQYF. The CDR3 DNA reads as TGTGCCAGCAGAAGAGGACTCTACGAGCAGTACTTC.

The chain joins TRBV11-3 to TRBJ2-3, with 7 nucleotides matching TRBD2. The germline gives CDR1 SGHNT, CDR2 YENEEA. The CDR3 loop spans 15 amino acids. The junction had 3 bases not matched to a gene; V was cut back by 0 bases and J by 3 bases. The CDR3 reads CASSLDGGRTDTQYF. For the CDR3, the DNA is TGTGCCAGCAGCTTAGATGGCGGGAGAACAGATACGCAGTATTTT.